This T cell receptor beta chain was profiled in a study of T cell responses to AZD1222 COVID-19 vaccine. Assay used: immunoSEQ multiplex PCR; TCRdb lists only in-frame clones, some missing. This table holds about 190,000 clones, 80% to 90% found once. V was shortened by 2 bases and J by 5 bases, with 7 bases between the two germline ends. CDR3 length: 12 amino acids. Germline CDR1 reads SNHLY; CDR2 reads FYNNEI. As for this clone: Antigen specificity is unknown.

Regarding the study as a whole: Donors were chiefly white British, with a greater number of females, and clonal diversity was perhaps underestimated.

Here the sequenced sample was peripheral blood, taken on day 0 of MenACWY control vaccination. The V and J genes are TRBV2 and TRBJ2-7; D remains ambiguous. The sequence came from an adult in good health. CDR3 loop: CASSETWDEQYF. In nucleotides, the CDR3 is TGTGCCAGCAGTGAAACCTGGGACGAGCAGTACTTC.